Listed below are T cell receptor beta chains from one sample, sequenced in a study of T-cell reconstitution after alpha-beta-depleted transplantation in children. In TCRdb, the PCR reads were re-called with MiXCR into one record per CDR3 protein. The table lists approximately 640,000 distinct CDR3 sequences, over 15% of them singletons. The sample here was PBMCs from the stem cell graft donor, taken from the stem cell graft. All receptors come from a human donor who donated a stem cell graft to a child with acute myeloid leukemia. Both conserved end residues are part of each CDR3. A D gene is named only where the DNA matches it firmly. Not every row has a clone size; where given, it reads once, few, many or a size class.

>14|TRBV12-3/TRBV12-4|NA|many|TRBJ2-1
CASSPSRVGNEQFF
TGTGCCAGCAGCCCGTCTCGGGTTGGCAATGAGCAGTTCTTC
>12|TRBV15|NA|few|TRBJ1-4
CATSIPNEKLFF
TGTGCCACCAGTATACCTAATGAAAAACTGTTTTTT
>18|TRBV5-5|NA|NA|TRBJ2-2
CASSLEEWWGSNTGELFF
TGTGCCAGCAGCTTGGAGGAGTGGTGGGGGTCGAACACCGGGGAGCTGTTTTTT
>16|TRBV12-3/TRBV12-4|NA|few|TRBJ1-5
CASSLLGVYSNQPQHF
TGTGCCAGCAGTTTATTGGGGGTCTATAGCAATCAGCCCCAGCATTTT
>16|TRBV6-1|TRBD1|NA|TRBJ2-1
CASSARDRSSYNEQFF
TGTGCCAGCAGTGCACGGGACAGAAGCTCCTACAATGAGCAGTTCTTC
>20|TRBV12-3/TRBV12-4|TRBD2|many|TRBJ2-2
CASSPRPPSGKRYNTGELFF
TGTGCCAGCAGTCCTCGACCTCCTAGCGGCAAACGATATAACACCGGGGAGCTGTTTTTT
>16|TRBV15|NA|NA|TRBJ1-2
CATSARTGTSGYGYTF
TGTGCCACCAGCGCCCGGACCGGGACCTCGGGCTATGGCTACACCTTC
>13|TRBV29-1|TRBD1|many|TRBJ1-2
CSARTGSYYGYTF
TGCAGCGCCCGGACAGGGTCCTACTATGGCTACACCTTC
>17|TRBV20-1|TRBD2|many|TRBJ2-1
CSAPGGGGVSSYNEQFF
TGCAGTGCCCCCGGGGGTGGGGGGGTAAGCTCCTACAATGAGCAGTTCTTC
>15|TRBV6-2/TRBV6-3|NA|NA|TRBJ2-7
CASSSPDQGTYEQYF
TGTGCCAGCAGCTCCCCAGATCAAGGGACCTACGAGCAGTACTTC
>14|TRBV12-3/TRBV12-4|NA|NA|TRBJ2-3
CASSLAGTPDTQYF
TGTGCCAGCAGTTTAGCTGGGACCCCAGATACGCAGTATTTT
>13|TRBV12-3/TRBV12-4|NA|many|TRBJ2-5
CASSLDNQETQYF
TGTGCCAGCAGTTTGGACAACCAAGAGACCCAGTACTTC
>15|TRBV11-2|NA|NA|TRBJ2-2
CASSLDSRDTGELFF
TGTGCCAGCAGCTTAGATAGCAGGGACACCGGGGAGCTGTTTTTT
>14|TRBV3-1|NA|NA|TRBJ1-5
CASSQMDSNQPQHF
TGTGCCAGCAGCCAGATGGATAGCAATCAGCCCCAGCATTTT
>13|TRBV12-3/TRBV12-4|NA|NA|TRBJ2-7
CASSYRVGYEQYF
TGTGCCAGCAGTTACAGGGTTGGGTACGAGCAGTACTTC
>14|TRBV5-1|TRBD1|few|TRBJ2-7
CASSSDRASYEQYF
TGCGCCAGCAGCTCGGACAGGGCCTCCTACGAGCAGTACTTC
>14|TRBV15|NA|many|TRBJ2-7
CATSRDDGPYEQYF
TGTGCCACCAGCAGAGACGACGGCCCCTACGAGCAGTACTTC
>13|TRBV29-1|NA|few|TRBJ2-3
CSASGTPSDTQYF
TGCAGCGCCTCCGGGACACCCTCCGATACGCAGTATTTT
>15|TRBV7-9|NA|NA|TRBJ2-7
CASSSARDLSGEQYF
TGTGCCAGCAGCTCCGCTAGGGACCTCTCGGGGGAGCAGTACTTC
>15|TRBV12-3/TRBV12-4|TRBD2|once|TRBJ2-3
CASSPRLAATDTQYF
TGTGCCAGCAGCCCTCGACTAGCGGCAACAGATACGCAGTATTTT
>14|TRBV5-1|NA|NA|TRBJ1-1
CASSADRGNTEAFF
TGCGCCAGCAGCGCAGACCGGGGGAACACTGAAGCTTTCTTT
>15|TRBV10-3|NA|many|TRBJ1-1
CAISESRERSTEAFF
TGTGCCATCAGTGAGTCAAGGGAAAGGAGCACTGAAGCTTTCTTT
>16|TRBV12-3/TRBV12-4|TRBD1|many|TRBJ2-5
CASSAAGQAPKSAQYF
TGTGCCAGCAGTGCTGCGGGACAGGCACCTAAGTCGGCCCAGTACTTC
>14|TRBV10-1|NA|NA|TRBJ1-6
CASSESRRGSPLHF
TGCGCCAGCAGTGAGTCCAGGCGGGGATCACCCCTCCACTTT
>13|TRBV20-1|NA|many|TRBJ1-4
CSADNGLEEKLFF
TGCAGTGCCGACAACGGTTTAGAGGAAAAACTGTTTTTT
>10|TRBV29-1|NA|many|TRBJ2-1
CSVTHDEQFF
TGCAGCGTCACCCATGATGAGCAGTTCTTC
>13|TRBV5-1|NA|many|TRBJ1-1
CASSRNVDTEAFF
TGCGCCAGCAGCCGCAACGTGGACACTGAAGCTTTCTTT
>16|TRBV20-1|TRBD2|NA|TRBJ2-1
CCARDISSGGYNEQFF
TGCTGTGCTAGAGATATAAGTAGCGGGGGGTACAATGAGCAGTTCTTC
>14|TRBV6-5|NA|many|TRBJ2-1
CASSSRPSYNEQFF
TGTGCCAGCAGTTCTCGACCTTCCTACAATGAGCAGTTCTTC
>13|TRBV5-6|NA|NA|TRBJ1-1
CASSFYRATEAFF
TGTGCCAGCAGCTTTTACAGGGCCACTGAAGCTTTCTTT
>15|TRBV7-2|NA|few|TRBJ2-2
CASSLLDTHTGELFF
TGTGCCAGCAGCTTACTGGACACTCACACCGGGGAGCTGTTTTTT
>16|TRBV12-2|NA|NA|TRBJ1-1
CASRLDCDQRDTEAFF
TGTGCAAGTCGCTTAGATTGCGACCAAAGGGACACTGAAGCTTTCTTT
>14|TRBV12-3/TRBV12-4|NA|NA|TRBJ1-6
CASSLRGSDSPLHF
TGTGCCAGCAGTTTAAGAGGGAGTGATTCACCCCTCCACTTT
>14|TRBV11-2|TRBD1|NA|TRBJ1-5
CASSPGTENQPQHF
TGTGCCAGCAGCCCAGGGACAGAGAATCAGCCCCAGCATTTT
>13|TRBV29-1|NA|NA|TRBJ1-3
CSVHPRGGNTIYF
TGCAGCGTCCACCCAAGGGGCGGAAACACCATATATTTT
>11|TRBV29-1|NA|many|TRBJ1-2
CSVDELNGYTF
TGCAGCGTGGACGAGTTAAATGGCTACACCTTC
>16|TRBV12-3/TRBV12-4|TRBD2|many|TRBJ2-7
CASSSGLAGGYYEQYF
TGTGCCAGCAGTTCGGGACTAGCGGGGGGTTACTACGAGCAGTACTTC
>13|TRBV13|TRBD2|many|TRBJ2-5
CASSPGLAVTQYF
TGTGCCAGCAGCCCCGGACTAGCGGTGACCCAGTACTTC
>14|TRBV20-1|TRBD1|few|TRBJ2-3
CSAQGQGLTDTQYF
TGCAGTGCTCAGGGACAGGGGCTCACAGATACGCAGTATTTT
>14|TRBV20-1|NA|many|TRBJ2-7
CSARIRGLSYEQYF
TGCAGTGCTAGGATCCGGGGACTTTCCTACGAGCAGTACTTC
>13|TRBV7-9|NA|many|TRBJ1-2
CASRSDINYGYTF
TGTGCCAGCAGATCGGACATAAACTATGGCTACACCTTC
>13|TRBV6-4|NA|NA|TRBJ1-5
CTSSDSPGQPQHF
TGTACCAGCAGTGACTCTCCGGGTCAGCCCCAGCATTTT
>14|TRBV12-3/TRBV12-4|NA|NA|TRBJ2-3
CASSFMTSTDTQYF
TGTGCCAGCAGTTTCATGACTAGCACAGATACGCAGTATTTT
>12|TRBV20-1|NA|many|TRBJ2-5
CSAYTDVGIQYF
TGCAGTGCCTACACGGACGTAGGGATCCAGTACTTC
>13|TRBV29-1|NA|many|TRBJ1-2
CSVEDRGVGGYTF
TGCAGCGTTGAAGATCGGGGAGTTGGGGGCTACACCTTC
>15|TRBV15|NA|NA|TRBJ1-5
CATSRDRGGRQPQHF
TGTGCCACCAGCAGAGATCGCGGCGGACGCCAGCCCCAGCATTTT
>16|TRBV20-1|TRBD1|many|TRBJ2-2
CSARGHGTAHTGELFF
TGCAGTGCTAGGGGCCACGGGACAGCTCACACCGGGGAGCTGTTTTTT
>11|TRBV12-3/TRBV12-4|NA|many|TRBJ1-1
CASTSGTEAFF
TGTGCCAGCACCTCAGGCACTGAAGCTTTCTTT
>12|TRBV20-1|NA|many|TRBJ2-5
CSARDPGKTQYF
TGCAGTGCTAGAGATCCAGGCAAGACCCAGTACTTC
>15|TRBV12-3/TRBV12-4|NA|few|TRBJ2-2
CASSLGGVSTGELFF
TGTGCCAGCAGTCTCGGGGGTGTGAGCACCGGGGAGCTGTTTTTT
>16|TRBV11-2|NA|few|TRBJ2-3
CASSLVEARRGDTQYF
TGTGCCAGCAGCTTAGTGGAGGCCCGACGAGGAGATACGCAGTATTTT
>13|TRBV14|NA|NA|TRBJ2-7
CASARSASYEQYF
TGTGCCTCGGCGAGAAGCGCTTCCTACGAGCAGTACTTC